This TCR beta chain was found in a study of T-cell memory formation after mild COVID-19. About the research overall: TCR clusters were largely donor specific.

In this sample, this clonotype turned up a few times. What it recognizes is unknown. Findings and limits, study-wide: Some clones that responded turned up in pre-infection memory, which suggests that cross-reactive memory joined in. Mainly CM and EM harbored the contracting CD4+ clones; mainly EMRA harbored the CD8+ ones. Researchers could not confirm that second-wave clones peaking on day 37 targeted SARS-CoV-2.

Germline CDR1 reads KGHDR; CDR2 reads SFDVKD. The V gene end was trimmed by 4 bases and the J gene end by 0 bases; junction bases not matched to a gene: 5. The length of the CDR3 is 15 residues. Each CDR3 protein gets one entry after TCRdb re-called the 5' RACE reads with MiXCR. The top ten hold roughly an eighth of the sample, which has about 470,000 distinct CDR3 sequences, approximately 23% seen once. This clonotype originated in an adult woman who had mild COVID-19 (a few samples of this study predate the infection). Cell type and time point are not known. This rearrangement joins TRBV24-1 to TRBJ2-7; 7 bases are a match to TRBD1. The sample taken for sequencing was PBMCs or a T cell subset sorted from them (not recorded which). CDR3 in DNA: TGTGCCACCAGTGACCCCCGGGACAGCTCCTACGAGCAGTACTTC. Translation: CATSDPRDSSYEQYF.